This T cell receptor beta chain was captured by sequencing in a study of blood T cell repertoires in COVID-19. Study summary: COVID-19 samples from acute and convalescent phases originated in the United States, Italy and Spain. T cells, B-cell-depleted T cells, or PBMCs provided the cDNA or gDNA that served as material.

In the authors' workflow: Amplifying reference gene primers gave estimates of nucleated cell counts. TCRdb keeps only in-frame clones here, not all; method: immunoSEQ multiplex PCR. V and J calls and clone size follow that table, whereas D and trimming were derived from the DNA. There are fewer than 70,000 clones in the sample; almost 95% occur only once, and roughly 4.5% lies in the top ten. This CDR3 is built from 15 residues. The germline V and J ends were trimmed by 0 bases and 3 bases, with 7 bases remaining between them. Looked up from germline, CDR1 is SGDLS and CDR2 is YYNGEE. Sequencing was carried out using peripheral blood. V usage is TRBV9 and J usage is TRBJ2-6; possible D gene TRBD2, 6 bases. This TCR derives from a man in his fifties or sixties with active COVID-19. CDR3 DNA: TGTGCCAGCAGCGTAGCCGGGGGTGGGGCCAACGTCCTGACTTTC. Residues: CASSVAGGGANVLTF. Looking up the rest from reference TRBV9 and TRBJ2-6 gives the full variable domain: DSGVTQTPKHLITATGQRVTLRCSPRSGDLSVYWYQQSLDQGLQFLIQYYNGEERAKGNILERFSAQQFPDLHSELNLSSLELGDSALYFCASSVAGGGANVLTFGAGSRLTVL.